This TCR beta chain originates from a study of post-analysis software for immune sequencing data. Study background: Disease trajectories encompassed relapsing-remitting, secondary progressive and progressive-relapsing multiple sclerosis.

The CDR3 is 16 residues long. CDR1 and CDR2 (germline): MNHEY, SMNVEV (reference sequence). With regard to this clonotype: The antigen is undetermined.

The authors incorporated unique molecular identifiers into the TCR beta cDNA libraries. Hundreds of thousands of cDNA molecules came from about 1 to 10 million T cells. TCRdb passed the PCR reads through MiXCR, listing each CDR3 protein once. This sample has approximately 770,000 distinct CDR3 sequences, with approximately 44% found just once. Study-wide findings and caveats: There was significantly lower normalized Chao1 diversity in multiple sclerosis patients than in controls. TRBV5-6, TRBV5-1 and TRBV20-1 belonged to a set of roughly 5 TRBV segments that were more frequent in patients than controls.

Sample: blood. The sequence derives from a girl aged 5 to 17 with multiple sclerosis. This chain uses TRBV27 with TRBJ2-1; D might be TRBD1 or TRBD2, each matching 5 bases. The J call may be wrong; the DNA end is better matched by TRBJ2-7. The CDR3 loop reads CASRHTRGMGTYEQYF. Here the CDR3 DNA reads TGTGCCAGCAGGCATACTAGGGGCATGGGGACCTACGAGCAGTACTTC.